The 5 T cell receptor beta chains below all came from one sample that was sequenced in a study of blood T cell repertoires in COVID-19. The method was immunoSEQ multiplex PCR; TCRdb's version includes in-frame clones alone and lacks a portion of them. The sample contains tens of thousands of clones, 80% to 90% of which appear only once. Sequenced: peripheral blood. The receptors derive from a man older than 75 with active or convalescent COVID-19.

CDR3 in DNA: TGTGCCAGCAGCTTATCCGGGACAGGGGCTAGCACCGGGGAGCTGTTTTTT. Translating gives CASSLSGTGASTGELFF. The V and J genes are TRBV5-5 and TRBJ2-2, with 10 bases that match TRBD1. Germline values: CDR1 SGHKS, CDR2 YYEKEE (reference sequence). With 2 bases clipped from V and 4 bases from J, the junction kept 8 bases outside the gene matches. The CDR3 is 17 residues long.

This clone came up once. CDR3: CASSLGRGHSYEQYF. The CDR3, as DNA: TGTGCCAGCAGCTTGGGGCGGGGGCACTCCTACGAGCAGTACTTC. The chain uses TRBV5-8 and TRBJ2-7; D may be TRBD2 (7 bases). The CDR3 consists of 15 residues. Germline CDR1 reads SGHTS; CDR2 reads YDEGEE. V shed 0 bases and J shed 0 bases, with 10 bases lying between them.

This rearrangement joins TRBV9 to TRBJ1-3; D unresolved. The germline V gene encodes CDR1 SGDLS and CDR2 YYNGEE. CDR3 length: 13 amino acids. V was pared by 6 bases and J by 4 bases, with 11 bases between. CDR3 sequence (DNA): TGTGCCAGCAAAAGCTCCGGGGGAAACACCATATATTTT. It yields the protein CASKSSGGNTIYF.

The rearrangement links TRBV5-4 to TRBJ2-5, with 15 bases identical to TRBD2. The CDR3 consists of 19 residues. CDR1 SGHNT and CDR2 YYREEE come from the germline V gene (reference sequence). The V segment lost 0 bases and the J segment 5 bases; nucleotides outside the gene matches: 11. The chain's CDR3 is CASSLDGLAGGRMEETQYF. The CDR3 DNA sequence: TGTGCCAGCAGCTTGGATGGACTAGCGGGGGGGCGAATGGAGGAGACCCAGTACTTC.

This clone was found a few times. The rearrangement links TRBV19 to TRBJ2-1, with D maybe TRBD1 (8 bases). Per germline, CDR1 LNHDA and CDR2 SQIVND (reference sequence). The CDR3 loop spans 18 amino acids. The V end lost 4 bases, the J end lost 5 bases, and 24 bases lay between the germline ends. The CDR3 protein is CASSTWSLGQGGNNEQFF. Here the CDR3 DNA reads TGTGCCAGTAGTACCTGGTCTCTCGGACAGGGAGGGAACAATGAGCAGTTCTTC.